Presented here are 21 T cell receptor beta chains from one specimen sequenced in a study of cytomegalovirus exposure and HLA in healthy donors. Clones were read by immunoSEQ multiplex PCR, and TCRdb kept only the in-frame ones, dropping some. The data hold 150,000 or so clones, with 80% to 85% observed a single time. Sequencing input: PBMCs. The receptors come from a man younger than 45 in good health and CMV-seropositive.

CDR3 DNA: TGTGCCAGCAGATTACAGGGACAGGGGGGCACCGGGGAGCTGTTTTTT. Translating it yields CASRLQGQGGTGELFF. The V call is TRBV7-9, the J call TRBJ2-2; 11 bases fit TRBD1. This CDR3 region has 16 residues. The germline V gene encodes CDR1 SEHNR and CDR2 FQNEAQ (reference sequence). Losses at the gene ends were 6 bases for V and 4 bases for J; bases not matched to a gene: 7.

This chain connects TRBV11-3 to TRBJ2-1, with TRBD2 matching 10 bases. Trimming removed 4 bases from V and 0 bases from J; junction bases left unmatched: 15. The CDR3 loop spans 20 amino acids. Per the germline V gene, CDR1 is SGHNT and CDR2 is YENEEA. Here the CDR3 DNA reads TGTGCCAGCAGCTCTATCGGACCGAAGTTAGCGGGGGGCTCCTACAATGAGCAGTTCTTC. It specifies CASSSIGPKLAGGSYNEQFF.

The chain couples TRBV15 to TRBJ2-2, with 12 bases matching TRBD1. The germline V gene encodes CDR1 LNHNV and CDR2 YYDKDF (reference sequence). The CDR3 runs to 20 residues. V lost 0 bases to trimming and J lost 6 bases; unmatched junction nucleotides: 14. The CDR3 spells CATSRDYGTGGRYRAGELFF. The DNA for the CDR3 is TGTGCCACCAGCAGAGACTACGGGACAGGGGGCAGGTATCGCGCCGGGGAGCTGTTTTTT.

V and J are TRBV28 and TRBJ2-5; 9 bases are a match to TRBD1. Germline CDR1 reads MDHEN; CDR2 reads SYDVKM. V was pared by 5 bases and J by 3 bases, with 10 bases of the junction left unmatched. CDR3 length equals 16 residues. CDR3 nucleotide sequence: TGTGCCAGCAGTCAATGGACAGGGGAGGAAGAAGAGACCCAGTACTTC. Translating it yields CASSQWTGEEEETQYF.

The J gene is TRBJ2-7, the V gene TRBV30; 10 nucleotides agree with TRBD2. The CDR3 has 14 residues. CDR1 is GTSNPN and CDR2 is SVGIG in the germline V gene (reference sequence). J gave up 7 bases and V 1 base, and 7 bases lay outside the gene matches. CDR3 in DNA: TGTGCCTGGAGTGGGACTAGCGGTACCCTGGAGCAGTACTTC. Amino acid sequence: CAWSGTSGTLEQYF. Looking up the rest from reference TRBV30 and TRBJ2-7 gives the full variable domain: SQTIHQWPATLVQPVGSPLSLECTVEGTSNPNLYWYRQAAGRGLQLLFYSVGIGQISSEVPQNLSASRPQDRQFILSSKKLLLSDSGFYLCAWSGTSGTLEQYFGPGTRLTVT.

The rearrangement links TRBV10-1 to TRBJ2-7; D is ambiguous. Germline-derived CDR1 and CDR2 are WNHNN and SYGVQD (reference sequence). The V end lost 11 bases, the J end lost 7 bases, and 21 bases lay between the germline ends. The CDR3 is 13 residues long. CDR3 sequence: CARPLRLPGEQYF. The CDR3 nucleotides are TGCGCCCGACCCCTCCGCCTTCCCGGGGAGCAGTACTTC.

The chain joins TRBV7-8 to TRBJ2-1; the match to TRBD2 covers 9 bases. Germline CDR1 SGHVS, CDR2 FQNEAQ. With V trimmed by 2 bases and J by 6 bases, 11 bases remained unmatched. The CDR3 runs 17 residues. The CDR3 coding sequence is TGTGCCAGCAGCTTAAGAGTAGCGGGAGATGGAGGCAATGAGCAGTTCTTC. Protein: CASSLRVAGDGGNEQFF.

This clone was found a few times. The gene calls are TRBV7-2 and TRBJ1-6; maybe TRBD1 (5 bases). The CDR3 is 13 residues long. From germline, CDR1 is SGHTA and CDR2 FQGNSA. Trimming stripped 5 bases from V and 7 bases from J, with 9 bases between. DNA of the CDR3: TGTGCCAGCAGCGGGGGGTACAATTCACCCCTCCACTTT. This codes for CASSGGYNSPLHF.

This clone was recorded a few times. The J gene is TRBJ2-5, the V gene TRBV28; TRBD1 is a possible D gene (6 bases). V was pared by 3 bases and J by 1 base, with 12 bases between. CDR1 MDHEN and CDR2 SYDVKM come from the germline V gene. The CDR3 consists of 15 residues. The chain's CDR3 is CASSLGDISQETQYF. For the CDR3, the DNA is TGTGCCAGCAGTTTGGGGGACATCTCCCAAGAGACCCAGTACTTC.

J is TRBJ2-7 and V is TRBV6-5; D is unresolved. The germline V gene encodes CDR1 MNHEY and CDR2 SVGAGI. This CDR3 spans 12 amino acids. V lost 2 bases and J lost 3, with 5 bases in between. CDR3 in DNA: TGTGCCAGCAGTTACCAGAACTACGAGCAGTACTTC. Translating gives CASSYQNYEQYF.

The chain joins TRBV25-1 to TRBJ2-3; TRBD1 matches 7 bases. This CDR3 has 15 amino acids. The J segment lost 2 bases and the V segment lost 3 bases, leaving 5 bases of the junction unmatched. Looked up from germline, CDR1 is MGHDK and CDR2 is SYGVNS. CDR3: CASSDSGQNTDTQYF. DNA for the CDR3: TGTGCCAGCAGTGATTCGGGACAGAACACAGATACGCAGTATTTT.

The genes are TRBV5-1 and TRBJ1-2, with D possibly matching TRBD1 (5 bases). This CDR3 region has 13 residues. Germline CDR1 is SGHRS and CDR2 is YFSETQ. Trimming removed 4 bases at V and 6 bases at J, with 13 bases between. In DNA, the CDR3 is TGCGCCAGCAGCCCGGCGGGGGGAGATGGCTACACCTTC. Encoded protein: CASSPAGGDGYTF. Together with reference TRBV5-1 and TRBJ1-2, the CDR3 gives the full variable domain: KAGVTQTPRYLIKTRGQQVTLSCSPISGHRSVSWYQQTPGQGLQFLFEYFSETQRNKGNFPGRFSGRQFSNSRSEMNVSTLELGDSALYLCASSPAGGDGYTFGSGTRLTVV.

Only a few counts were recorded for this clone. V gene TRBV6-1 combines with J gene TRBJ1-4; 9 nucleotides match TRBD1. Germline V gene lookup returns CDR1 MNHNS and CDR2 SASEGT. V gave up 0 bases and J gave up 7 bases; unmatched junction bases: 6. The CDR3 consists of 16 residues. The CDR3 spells CASSEASGQGSEKLFF. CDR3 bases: TGTGCCAGCAGTGAAGCGTCGGGACAGGGTAGTGAAAAACTGTTTTTT.

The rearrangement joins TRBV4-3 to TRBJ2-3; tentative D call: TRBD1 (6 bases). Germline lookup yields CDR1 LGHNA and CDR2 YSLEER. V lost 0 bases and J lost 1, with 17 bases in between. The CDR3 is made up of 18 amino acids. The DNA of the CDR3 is TGCGCCAGCAGCCAAGAGGGGGCTGACCCGTGGGGCACAGATACGCAGTATTTT. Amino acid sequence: CASSQEGADPWGTDTQYF.

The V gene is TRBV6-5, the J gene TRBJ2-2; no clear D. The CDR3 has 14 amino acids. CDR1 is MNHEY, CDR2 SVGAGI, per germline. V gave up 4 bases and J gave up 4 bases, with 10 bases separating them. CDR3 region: CASSLLVGTGELFF. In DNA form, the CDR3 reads TGTGCCAGCAGTTTGCTAGTTGGCACCGGGGAGCTGTTTTTT.

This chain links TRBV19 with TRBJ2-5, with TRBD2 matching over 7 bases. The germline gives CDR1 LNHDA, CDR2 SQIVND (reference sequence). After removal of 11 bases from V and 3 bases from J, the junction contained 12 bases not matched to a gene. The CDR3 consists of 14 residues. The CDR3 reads CAAERAGSKETQYF. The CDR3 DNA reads TGTGCCGCAGAGCGAGCGGGAAGTAAAGAGACCCAGTACTTC.

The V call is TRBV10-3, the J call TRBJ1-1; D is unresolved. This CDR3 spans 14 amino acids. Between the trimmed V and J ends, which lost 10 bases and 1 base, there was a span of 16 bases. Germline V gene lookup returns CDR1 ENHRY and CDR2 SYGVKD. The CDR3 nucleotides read TGTGCCACTCAAGCCCCGGGAGGGAACACTGAAGCTTTCTTT. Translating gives CATQAPGGNTEAFF.

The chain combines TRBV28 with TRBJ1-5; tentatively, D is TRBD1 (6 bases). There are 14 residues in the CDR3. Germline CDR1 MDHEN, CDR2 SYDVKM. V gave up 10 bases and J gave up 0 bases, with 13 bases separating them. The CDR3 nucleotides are TGTGCCATTTTAGGGGGTCTTAGCAATCAGCCCCAGCATTTT. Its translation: CAILGGLSNQPQHF.

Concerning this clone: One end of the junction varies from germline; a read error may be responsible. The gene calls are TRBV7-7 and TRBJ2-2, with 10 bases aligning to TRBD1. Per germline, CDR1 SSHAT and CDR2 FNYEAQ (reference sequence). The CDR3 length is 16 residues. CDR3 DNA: TGTGCTAGCAGCTTGACCGGGACAGGGGTCACCGGGGAGCTGTTTTTT. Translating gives CASSLTGTGVTGELFF.

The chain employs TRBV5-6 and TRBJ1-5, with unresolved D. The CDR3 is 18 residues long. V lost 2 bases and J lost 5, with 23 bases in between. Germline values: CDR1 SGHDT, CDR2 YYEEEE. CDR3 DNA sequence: TGTGCCAGCAGCTTACCGCCGGGAAACAGAGATCACCATCAGCCCCAGCATTTT. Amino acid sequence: CASSLPPGNRDHHQPQHF.

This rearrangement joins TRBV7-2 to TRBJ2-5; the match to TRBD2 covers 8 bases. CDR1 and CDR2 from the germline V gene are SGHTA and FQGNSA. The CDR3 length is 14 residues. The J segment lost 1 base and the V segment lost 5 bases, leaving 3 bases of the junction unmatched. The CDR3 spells CASSITSGQETQYF. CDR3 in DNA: TGTGCCAGCAGCATCACTAGCGGCCAAGAGACCCAGTACTTC. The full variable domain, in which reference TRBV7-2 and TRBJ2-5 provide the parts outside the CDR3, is GAGVSQSPSNKVTEKGKDVELRCDPISGHTALYWYRQSLGQGLEFLIYFQGNSAPDKSGLPSDRFSAERTGGSVSTLTIQRTQQEDSAVYLCASSITSGQETQYFGPGTRLLVL.